This passage covers 16 T cell receptor beta chains from one sample sequenced in a study of blood T cell repertoires in COVID-19. TCRdb's table, derived via immunoSEQ multiplex PCR, lists solely in-frame clones and lacks some. The sample has 55,000 to 75,000 clones; about 87% are singletons. The material sequenced was peripheral blood. The source of these receptors is a man aged 45-65 years with active COVID-19.

The V call is TRBV28, the J call TRBJ1-3; D perhaps matches TRBD1 (5 bases). This CDR3 comprises 15 residues. V lost 1 base to trimming and J lost 2 bases, with 9 bases between them. CDR1 and CDR2 from the germline V gene are MDHEN and SYDVKM. CDR3 sequence: CASSLSLGAGNTIYF. The CDR3 nucleotides read TGTGCCAGCAGTTTATCATTAGGGGCTGGAAACACCATATATTTT.

This clone was detected only a few times. The J gene is TRBJ2-2, the V gene TRBV7-2, with 8 bases fitting TRBD1. CDR3 length equals 15 residues. Trimming took 5 bases from V and 4 from J; bases not matched to a gene: 6. Germline V gene data show CDR1 as SGHTA and CDR2 as FQGNSA. The CDR3 spells CASSTGTGITGELFF. The CDR3 DNA reads as TGTGCCAGCAGCACCGGGACAGGTATCACCGGGGAGCTGTTTTTT.

DNA of the CDR3: TGTGCCAGCAGGACACCGGGACTCCAGACCTTC. As protein: CASRTPGLQTF. The genes are TRBV6-5 and TRBJ1-2; D is perhaps TRBD1 (5 bases). The CDR3 is made up of 11 amino acids. The germline V and J ends were trimmed by 6 bases and 14 bases, with 16 bases remaining between them. Germline V gene lookup returns CDR1 MNHEY and CDR2 SVGAGI.

The chain employs TRBV18 and TRBJ1-1, with unresolved D. Germline V gene lookup returns CDR1 KGHSH and CDR2 LQKENI. CDR3 length: 14 residues. V shed 3 bases and J shed 7 bases, with 15 bases lying between them. For the CDR3, the DNA is TGTGCCAGCTCACCCTCGGGTCCCACGGGTGAAGCTTTCTTT. Protein: CASSPSGPTGEAFF.

This chain links TRBV30 with TRBJ2-1; 10 positions agree with TRBD2. The length of the CDR3 is 14 residues. Losses at the gene ends were 2 bases for V and 6 bases for J; bases not matched to a gene: 4. Germline lookup yields CDR1 GTSNPN and CDR2 SVGIG (reference sequence). CDR3: CAWSPSGRPNEQFF. CDR3 coding DNA: TGTGCCTGGAGTCCTAGCGGGAGACCCAATGAGCAGTTCTTC.

The chain carries TRBV7-9 and TRBJ1-2; D unresolved. Between the trimmed V and J ends, which lost 5 bases and 2 bases, there was a span of 18 bases. Looked up from germline, CDR1 is SEHNR and CDR2 is FQNEAQ (reference sequence). The CDR3 runs 16 residues. CDR3 DNA sequence: TGTGCCAGCAGCCGAATGATGACCGGGAGCAACTATGGCTACACCTTC. Translation: CASSRMMTGSNYGYTF. Full variable domain (remainder filled in from reference TRBV7-9 and TRBJ1-2): DTGVSQNPRHKITKRGQNVTFRCDPISEHNRLYWYRQTLGQGPEFLTYFQNEAQLEKSRLLSDRFSAERPKGSFSTLEIQRTEQGDSAMYLCASSRMMTGSNYGYTFGSGTRLTVV.

V usage is TRBV6-1 and J usage is TRBJ1-5, with D perhaps TRBD1 (6 bases). CDR1 MNHNS and CDR2 SASEGT come from the germline V gene. The CDR3 sequence is 13 residues long. The V and J ends lost 2 bases and 7 bases respectively, with 9 bases between them. The CDR3 loop reads CASSEHRAQPQHF. CDR3 coding DNA: TGTGCCAGCAGTGAACACAGGGCGCAGCCCCAGCATTTT.

The chain joins TRBV2 to TRBJ1-2; D might be TRBD1 (5 bases). Per the germline V gene, CDR1 is SNHLY and CDR2 is FYNNEI. The CDR3 totals 14 residues. Trimming shortened V by 2 bases and J by 4 bases, and 11 bases separated the two germline ends. In nucleotides, the CDR3 is TGTGCCAGCAGTGAATCCCCTGGGGCCTATGGCTACACCTTC. It specifies CASSESPGAYGYTF.

This chain links TRBV27 with TRBJ1-3, with D maybe TRBD1 (6 bases). Per germline, CDR1 MNHEY and CDR2 SMNVEV (reference sequence). The CDR3 runs 15 residues. V was clipped by 4 bases and J by 4 bases, with 14 bases between them. Written as DNA, the CDR3 is TGTGCCAGCAGTTATACAGGGCTTGGAGGAAACACCATATATTTT. Its protein product is CASSYTGLGGNTIYF.

The rearrangement links TRBV19 to TRBJ2-5; TRBD2 aligns across 8 bases. This CDR3 region has 15 residues. In germline, CDR1 is LNHDA, CDR2 SQIVND (reference sequence). V shed 5 bases and J 5 bases; nucleotides not matched to a gene: 10. The CDR3 region is CASSPPSSGSETQYF. The CDR3, as DNA: TGTGCCAGTAGTCCCCCCAGCAGCGGGAGTGAGACCCAGTACTTC. Filled out from reference TRBV19 and TRBJ2-5, the complete variable domain reads DGGITQSPKYLFRKEGQNVTLSCEQNLNHDAMYWYRQDPGQGLRLIYYSQIVNDFQKGDIAEGYSVSREKKESFPLTVTSAQKNPTAFYLCASSPPSSGSETQYFGPGTRLLVL.

The J gene is TRBJ2-2, the V gene TRBV4-2; 8 nucleotides agree with TRBD2. The junction had 9 bases not matched to a gene; V was cut back by 1 base and J by 5 bases. This CDR3 contains 17 residues. CDR1 is LGHNA and CDR2 is YNFKEQ in the germline V gene. CDR3 DNA: TGTGCCAGCAGCCAAGTCGGTCCGGGAGGGCCGACCGGGGAGCTGTTTTTT. It yields the protein CASSQVGPGGPTGELFF.

The rearrangement joins TRBV10-3 to TRBJ1-3, with D perhaps matching TRBD1 (5 bases). V shed 10 bases and J shed 2 bases, with 12 bases lying between them. Germline CDR1 is ENHRY and CDR2 is SYGVKD. This CDR3 contains 13 residues. The DNA of the CDR3 is TGTGCCAGCTGGGGGGTCCCTGGAAACACCATATATTTT. Encoded protein: CASWGVPGNTIYF.

This rearrangement joins TRBV18 to TRBJ1-1; D possibly corresponds to TRBD1 (6 bases). This CDR3 has 14 residues. The V end was cut by 5 bases, the J end by 0 bases, with 10 bases between. Per the germline V gene, CDR1 is KGHSH and CDR2 is LQKENI. The chain's CDR3 is CASSSQGMNTEAFF. In DNA form, the CDR3 reads TGTGCCAGCTCATCTCAGGGGATGAACACTGAAGCTTTCTTT.

This chain links TRBV6-5 with TRBJ2-2; tentative D call: TRBD1 (6 bases). Trimming removed 10 bases at V and 4 bases at J, with 19 bases between. CDR3 length: 15 residues. In germline, CDR1 is MNHEY, CDR2 SVGAGI. The CDR3 DNA sequence: TGTGCCACCAAGGGAGACAGGAGTATCACCGGGGAGCTGTTTTTT. Protein product: CATKGDRSITGELFF.

V usage is TRBV19 and J usage is TRBJ1-1; TRBD1 aligns across 11 bases. This CDR3 is 18 amino acids long. In germline, CDR1 is LNHDA, CDR2 SQIVND (reference sequence). Trimming removed 5 bases from V and 2 bases from J; junction bases left unmatched: 13. The CDR3 bases are TGTGCCAGTAGTCCAAGGCTCGGGACAGGGGGTATTAACACTGAAGCTTTCTTT. Amino acid sequence: CASSPRLGTGGINTEAFF.

The chain carries TRBV7-9 and TRBJ2-7; 7 positions agree with TRBD2. The V and J ends lost 5 bases and 6 bases, in that order; junction bases with no gene match: 4. Germline assignment: CDR1 SEHNR and CDR2 FQNEAQ (reference sequence). The CDR3 contains 12 residues. CDR3 sequence reads: CASSPSGGEQYF. The CDR3 nucleotides are TGTGCCAGCAGCCCTTCGGGAGGCGAGCAGTACTTC. The variable domain in full, completed from reference TRBV7-9 and TRBJ2-7, reads DTGVSQNPRHKITKRGQNVTFRCDPISEHNRLYWYRQTLGQGPEFLTYFQNEAQLEKSRLLSDRFSAERPKGSFSTLEIQRTEQGDSAMYLCASSPSGGEQYFGPGTRLTVT.